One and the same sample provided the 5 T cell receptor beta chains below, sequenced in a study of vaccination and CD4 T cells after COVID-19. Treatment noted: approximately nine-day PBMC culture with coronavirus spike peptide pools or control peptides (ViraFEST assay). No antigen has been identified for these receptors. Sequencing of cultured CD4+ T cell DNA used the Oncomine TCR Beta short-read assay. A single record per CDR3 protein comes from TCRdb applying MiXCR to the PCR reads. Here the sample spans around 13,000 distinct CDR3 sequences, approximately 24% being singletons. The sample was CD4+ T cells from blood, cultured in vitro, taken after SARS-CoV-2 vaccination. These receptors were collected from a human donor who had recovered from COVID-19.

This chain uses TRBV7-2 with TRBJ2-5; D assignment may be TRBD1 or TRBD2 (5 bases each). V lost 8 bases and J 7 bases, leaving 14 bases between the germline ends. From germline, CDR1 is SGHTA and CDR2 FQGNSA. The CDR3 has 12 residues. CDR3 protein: CASRPPGGTQYF. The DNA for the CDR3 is TGTGCCAGCCGACCCCCTGGGGGGACCCAGTACTTC.

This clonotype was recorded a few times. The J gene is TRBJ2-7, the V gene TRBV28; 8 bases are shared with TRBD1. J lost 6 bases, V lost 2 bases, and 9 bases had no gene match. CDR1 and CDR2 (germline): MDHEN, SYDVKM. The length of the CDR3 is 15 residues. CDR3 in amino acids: CASSLGVQGDLEQYF. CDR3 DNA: TGTGCCAGCAGTTTAGGGGTACAGGGGGATCTCGAGCAGTACTTC.

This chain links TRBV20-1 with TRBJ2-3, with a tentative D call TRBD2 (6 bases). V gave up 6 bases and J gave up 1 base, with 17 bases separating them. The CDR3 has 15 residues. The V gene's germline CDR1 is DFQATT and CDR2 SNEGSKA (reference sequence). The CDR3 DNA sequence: TGCAGTGCCCACGTTGCGGGACGCCGCACAGATACGCAGTATTTT. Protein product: CSAHVAGRRTDTQYF.

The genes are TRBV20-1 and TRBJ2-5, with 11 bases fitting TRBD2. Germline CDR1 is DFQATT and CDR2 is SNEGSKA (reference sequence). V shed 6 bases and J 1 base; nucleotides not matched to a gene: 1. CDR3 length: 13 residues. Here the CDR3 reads CSAGTSGQETQYF. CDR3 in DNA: TGCAGTGCCGGGACTAGCGGCCAAGAGACCCAGTACTTC.

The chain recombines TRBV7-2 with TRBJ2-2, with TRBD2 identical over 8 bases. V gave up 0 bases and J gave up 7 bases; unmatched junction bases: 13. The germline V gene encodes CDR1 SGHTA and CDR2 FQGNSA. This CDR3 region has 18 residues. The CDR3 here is CASSLASWEAGGDGELFF. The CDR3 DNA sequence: TGTGCCAGCAGCTTAGCGTCGTGGGAGGCCGGGGGGGACGGGGAGCTGTTTTTT.